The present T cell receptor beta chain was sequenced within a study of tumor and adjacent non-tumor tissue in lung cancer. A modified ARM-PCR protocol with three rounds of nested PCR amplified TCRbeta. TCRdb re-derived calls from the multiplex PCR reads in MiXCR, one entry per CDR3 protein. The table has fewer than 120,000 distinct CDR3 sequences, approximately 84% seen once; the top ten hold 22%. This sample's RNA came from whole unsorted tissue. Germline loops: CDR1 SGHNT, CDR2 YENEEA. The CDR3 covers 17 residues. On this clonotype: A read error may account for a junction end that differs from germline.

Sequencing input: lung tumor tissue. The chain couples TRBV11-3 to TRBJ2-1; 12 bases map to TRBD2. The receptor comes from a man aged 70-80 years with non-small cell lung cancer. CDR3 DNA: TGTGCCAGCAGCCTCCCAGGGACTAGCGGGTGTTACAATGAACAGTTCTTC. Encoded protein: CASSLPGTSGCYNEQFF.